This T cell receptor (beta chain) appears in the sequencing data of a study of T cell repertoires in cytomegalovirus infection (dated by TCRdb to about 2019). A note on the overall study: Alongside well-studied HLA-B-restricted epitopes, the peptide stimulations were aimed at recently identified HLA-C-restricted CMV epitopes, whose presentation resists viral immunomodulation. Donor HLA type was relevant to the analysis, as public TCR beta signatures indicated carriage of CMV infection together with the matching HLA type. The paper's findings and limits, for the study overall: In both this cohort and an independent roughly 330-donor cohort, the cumulative frequency of public TCR beta family members distinguished carriers of CMV infection plus the relevant HLA type. The ex vivo response was dominated by HLA-C-restricted CMV-specific TCR beta clonotypes, and the single most frequent clonotype in two of eight donors was supplied by these HLA-C-restricted clonotypes.

The treatment or condition tag for this specimen amounts to: in vitro stimulation with specific CMV peptide epitopes to enrich CMV-specific T cells. Of note for this clonotype: Its specific antigen is unknown. Per-base quality was not reported, and no clone a single base away is much larger than it.

The run used an Illumina HiSeq 1500. TCRdb trimmed the raw reads at Q25, called clones with MiXCR and kept productive beta chains. A single entry per CDR3 protein holds the most common genes and DNA from its merged rows. Counted in this sample were some 560,000 distinct CDR3 sequences; about 40% of them appeared once. The ten largest clones capture 48% of the sample. V was cut back by 3 bases and J by 0 bases, leaving a gap of 11 bases between them. CDR1 and CDR2, per the germline V gene, are SGHAT and FQNNGV. The CDR3, cysteine through phenylalanine, is 16 amino acids long. Solely the CDR3 DNA is kept, with 48 bases framed from the first base.

The sequence was collected from a human donor in good health (CMV status not recorded). Some clones in this sample may be carry-over from other donors' samples. The rearranged chain carries TRBV11-2 and TRBJ2-2, with a weak D call of TRBD2 (5 bases match). Sequences were derived from cultured PBMCs, sampled from culture after CMV antigen stimulation. The sequenced DNA: TGTGCCAGCAGCTTGCAGCGGCCCACGAACACCGGGGAGCTGTTTTTT. Translation gives CASSLQRPTNTGELFF.